This record covers a single T cell receptor (beta chain). The germline V gene encodes CDR1 LGHNA and CDR2 YSLEER. This CDR3 spans 17 amino acids. V lost 1 base and J lost 12; bases outside the gene matches: 14. The data derive from a study of blood T cell repertoires in COVID-19. Study-wide context: Italy, Spain and the United States were the sources of the convalescent and acute COVID-19 samples.

Sequencing was performed with immunoSEQ multiplex PCR; in TCRdb, only in-frame clones are kept and a portion is missing. The sample has tens of thousands of clones, around 90% seen once; the top ten hold more than 4.5%. The TCR sequence derives from a man in his sixties with COVID-19, enrolled during active disease. J is TRBJ2-1 and V is TRBV4-3; 11 bases map to TRBD2. Sequenced material: peripheral blood. In DNA, the CDR3 is TGCGCCAGCAGCCAAGTGGTAGCGGGAGGGGGCCTGGGAGGGCAGTTCTTC. Residues: CASSQVVAGGGLGGQFF.